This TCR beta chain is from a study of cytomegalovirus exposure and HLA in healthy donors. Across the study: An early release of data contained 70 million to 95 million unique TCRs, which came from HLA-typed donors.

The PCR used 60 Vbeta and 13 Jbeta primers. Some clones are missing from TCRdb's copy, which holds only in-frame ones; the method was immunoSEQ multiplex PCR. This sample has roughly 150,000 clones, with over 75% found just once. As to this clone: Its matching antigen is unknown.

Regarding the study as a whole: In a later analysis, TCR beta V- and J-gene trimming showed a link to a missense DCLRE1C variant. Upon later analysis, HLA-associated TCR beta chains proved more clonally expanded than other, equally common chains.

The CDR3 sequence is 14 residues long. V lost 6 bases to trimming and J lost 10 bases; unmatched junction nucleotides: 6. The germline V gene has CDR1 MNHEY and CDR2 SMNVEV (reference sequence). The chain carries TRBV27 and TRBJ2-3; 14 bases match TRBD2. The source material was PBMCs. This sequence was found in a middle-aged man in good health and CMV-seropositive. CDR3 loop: CASRPTSGGASQYF. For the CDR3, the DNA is TGTGCCAGCAGGCCGACTAGCGGGGGGGCTTCGCAGTATTTT.